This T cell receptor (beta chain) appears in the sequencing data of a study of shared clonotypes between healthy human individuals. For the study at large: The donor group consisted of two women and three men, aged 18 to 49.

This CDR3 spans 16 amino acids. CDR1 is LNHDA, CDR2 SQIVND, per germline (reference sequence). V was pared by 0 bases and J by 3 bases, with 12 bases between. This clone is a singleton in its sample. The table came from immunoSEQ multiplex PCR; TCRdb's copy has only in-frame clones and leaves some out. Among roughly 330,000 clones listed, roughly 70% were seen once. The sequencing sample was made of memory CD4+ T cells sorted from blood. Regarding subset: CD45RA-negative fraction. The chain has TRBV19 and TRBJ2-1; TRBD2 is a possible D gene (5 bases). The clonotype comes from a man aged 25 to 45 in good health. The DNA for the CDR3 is TGTGCCAGTAGTATAGACCCCGGGGTTTACTACAATGAGCAGTTCTTC. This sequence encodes CASSIDPGVYYNEQFF.